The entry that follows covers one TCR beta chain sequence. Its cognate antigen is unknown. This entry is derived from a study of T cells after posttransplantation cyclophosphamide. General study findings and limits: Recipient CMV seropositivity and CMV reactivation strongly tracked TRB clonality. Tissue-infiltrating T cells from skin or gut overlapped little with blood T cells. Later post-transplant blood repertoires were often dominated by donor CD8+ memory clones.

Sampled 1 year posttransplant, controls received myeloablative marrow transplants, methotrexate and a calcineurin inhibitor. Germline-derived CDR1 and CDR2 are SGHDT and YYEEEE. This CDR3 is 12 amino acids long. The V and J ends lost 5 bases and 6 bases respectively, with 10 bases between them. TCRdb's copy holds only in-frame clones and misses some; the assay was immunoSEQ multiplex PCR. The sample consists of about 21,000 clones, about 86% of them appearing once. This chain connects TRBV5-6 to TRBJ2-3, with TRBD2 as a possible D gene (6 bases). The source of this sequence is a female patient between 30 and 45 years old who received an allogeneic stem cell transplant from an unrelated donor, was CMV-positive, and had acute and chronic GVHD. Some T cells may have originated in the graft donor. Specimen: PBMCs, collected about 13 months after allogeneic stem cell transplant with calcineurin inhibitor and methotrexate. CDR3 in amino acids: CASSPAGDTQYF. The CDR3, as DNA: TGTGCCAGCAGTCCGGCGGGGGATACGCAGTATTTT.